Listed below are T cell receptor beta chains from one sample, sequenced in a study of early T cells in non-severe SARS-CoV-2 infection. Each CDR3 protein gets one entry after TCRdb re-called the 5' RACE reads with MiXCR. The data contain roughly 77,000 distinct CDR3 sequences, around 12% of them seen just once; the ten biggest clones take up 3.5% to 5.5%. The sequencing input was whole blood. These receptors came from an adult who was a healthcare worker with PCR-confirmed SARS-CoV-2 infection or an uninfected control (not recorded which). Each CDR3 is given with its conserved first and last residue. The D gene is left open where the match is weak. Where a row states a size, it is once, few, many or the class of an expanded clone; other rows omit it.

J gene: TRBJ2-5; clone size: .; V gene: TRBV10-1; D gene: TRBD1; CDR3 length: 16; CDR3 DNA: TGCGCCAGCAGTGCTACGGCAGGGGGATTGAGAGAGACCCAGTACTTC; CDR3 protein: CASSATAGGLRETQYF
J gene: TRBJ1-2; clone size: few; V gene: TRBV28; D gene: .; CDR3 length: 14; CDR3 DNA: TGTGCCAGCACCCCAGGGGCGCGCGGCTATGGCTACACCTTC; CDR3 protein: CASTPGARGYGYTF
J gene: TRBJ2-1; clone size: .; V gene: TRBV5-6; D gene: .; CDR3 length: 11; CDR3 DNA: TGTGCCAGCAGCAATTACAATGAGCAGTTCTTC; CDR3 protein: CASSNYNEQFF
J gene: TRBJ2-1; clone size: .; V gene: TRBV5-1; D gene: TRBD2; CDR3 length: 13; CDR3 DNA: TGCGCCACGAGGGCTAGCGGAAACAATGAGCAGTTCTTC; CDR3 protein: CATRASGNNEQFF
J gene: TRBJ2-7; clone size: few; V gene: TRBV27; D gene: .; CDR3 length: 14; CDR3 DNA: TGTGCCAGCAGTTTCTCAGGCTCCAGCTACGAGCAGTACTTC; CDR3 protein: CASSFSGSSYEQYF
J gene: TRBJ2-1; clone size: many; V gene: TRBV20-1; D gene: TRBD2; CDR3 length: 16; CDR3 DNA: TGCAGTGCTAGAGAGGCCAAAGGCGGGAGGGCCAGTGAGCAGTTCTTC; CDR3 protein: CSAREAKGGRASEQFF
J gene: TRBJ2-1; clone size: .; V gene: TRBV12-3/TRBV12-4; D gene: TRBD1; CDR3 length: 14; CDR3 DNA: TGTGCCAGCAGTTTCAGGACAGGGGGCAATGAGCAGTTCTTC; CDR3 protein: CASSFRTGGNEQFF
J gene: TRBJ2-5; clone size: .; V gene: TRBV7-2; D gene: .; CDR3 length: 19; CDR3 DNA: TGTGCCAGCAGCTTAGGCCTGGGGGCCAGGGGGGAACCTCAAGAGACCCAGTACTTC; CDR3 protein: CASSLGLGARGEPQETQYF
J gene: TRBJ2-5; clone size: .; V gene: TRBV20-1; D gene: .; CDR3 length: 15; CDR3 DNA: TGCAGTGCTCGCGCTGGGCAGGGCCTTGTTGAGACCCAGTACTTC; CDR3 protein: CSARAGQGLVETQYF
J gene: TRBJ2-2; clone size: many; V gene: TRBV5-1; D gene: .; CDR3 length: 15; CDR3 DNA: TGCGCCAGCAGCATAAGGGATTTGAACACCGGGGAGCTGTTTTTT; CDR3 protein: CASSIRDLNTGELFF
J gene: TRBJ2-5; clone size: .; V gene: TRBV6-1; D gene: TRBD1; CDR3 length: 14; CDR3 DNA: TGTGCCAGCAGTGCAGGACAGGGGAGAGAGACCCAGTACTTC; CDR3 protein: CASSAGQGRETQYF
J gene: TRBJ1-5; clone size: .; V gene: TRBV6-6; D gene: .; CDR3 length: 12; CDR3 DNA: TGTGCCAGCAGGGTCGCTGATCAGCCCCAGCATTTT; CDR3 protein: CASRVADQPQHF
J gene: TRBJ2-7; clone size: many; V gene: TRBV19; D gene: TRBD1; CDR3 length: 15; CDR3 DNA: TGTGCCAGTAGTATTAACGGACAGGGGACTCTCGGGCAGTACTTC; CDR3 protein: CASSINGQGTLGQYF
J gene: TRBJ2-6; clone size: .; V gene: TRBV7-3; D gene: .; CDR3 length: 15; CDR3 DNA: TGTGCCAGCAGCGTCACAGGGCGTGGGGCCAACGTCCTGACTTTC; CDR3 protein: CASSVTGRGANVLTF
J gene: TRBJ2-7; clone size: .; V gene: TRBV12-5; D gene: TRBD2; CDR3 length: 15; CDR3 DNA: TGTGCTAGTGGTCAGGGACTAGCGGGAGGCCACGAGCAGTACTTC; CDR3 protein: CASGQGLAGGHEQYF
J gene: TRBJ1-1; clone size: few; V gene: TRBV6-1; D gene: .; CDR3 length: 14; CDR3 DNA: TGTGCCAGCAGTTCTGACAGGATGAACACTGAAGCTTTCTTT; CDR3 protein: CASSSDRMNTEAFF